This T cell receptor beta chain was captured by sequencing in a study of blood T cell repertoires in COVID-19 (dated by TCRdb to the early 2020s). Notes on the research overall: The collaborator samples originated in the United States, Italy and Spain and spanned the acute and convalescent phases of COVID-19. A freely available public database, intended as a resource for researchers studying the immune response to SARS-CoV-2, is where the repertoires were released. The samples were drawn from two sources: the first 160 participants of the ongoing ImmuneRACE study, and 950 to 1,500 subjects contributed by 6 global collaborators. The sample metadata nearly always contained a de-identified subject ID, COVID-19 status, age in years and sex. The material from the prospective study consisted of cDNA or gDNA derived from T cells, B-cell-depleted T cells, or PBMCs. Where available, HLA class I and class II types were taken from metadata supplied by the sample provider and were not determined by assay-based typing. Subjects who had been exposed to COVID-19, were actively infected with it, or had recovered from it provided the deeply sampled blood TCRbeta repertoires that made up the dataset.

Results the study describes overall, beyond this receptor: The quantity of clinical and demographic metadata differed by source and by participant and was supplied without curation.

One collaborating source in Seattle enrolled patients while the patients were actively infected and followed the patients over time throughout the course of disease. Whole blood was collected in K2EDTA tubes by collaborating institutions according to the institutions' own protocols. For TCRbeta analysis, collaborators shipped samples as frozen whole blood, isolated PBMCs, or DNA extracted from either of those sample types. Notes on this clone: Which antigen it targets is not known. Per-nucleotide qualities are absent, and no much larger clonotype sits a single base away.

The immunoSEQ Assay, a bias-controlled multiplex PCR, was used to amplify TCRbeta CDR3 regions from genomic DNA. As for the original processing: Within the assay, amplification of reference gene primers was used to estimate how many nucleated cells each sample contained. To quantify the absolute abundance of each unique TCRbeta CDR3 rearrangement, sequence reads were collapsed and filtered. Productive Simpson clonality was computed per sample as the square root of Simpson's diversity index over productive rearrangements. Not all clones reach the TCRdb copy of this immuneACCESS table, which keeps in-frame sequences only. Checked studies attribute under half of the gap to unresolved V genes and leave the rest unexplained. V, J and clone size are taken as reported in that table, and D and trimming were inferred from the DNA itself. This sample lists roughly 440,000 clones; about 91% were detected once. Around an eighth of the sample is taken by the ten largest.

This TCR came from a woman aged 45-59 years with COVID-19, enrolled during active disease. Specimen: peripheral blood.

The sequenced DNA: TGTGCCTGGAGAGAGACTAGCGGGGGGAAAATTACCTACGAGCAGTACTTC. This is translated as CAWRETSGGKITYEQYF. The sequence links TRBV30 to TRBJ2-7; 13 bases in between match TRBD2. Looking up the germline V gene (reference sequence) yields CDR1 GTSNPN and CDR2 SVGIG. The CDR3, from cysteine to phenylalanine, totals 17 residues. Only CDR3 DNA remains: 51 bases, in frame from the first base. V has 3 bases trimmed and J has 2 bases trimmed; junction bases matching no gene number 10.